This passage covers 7 T cell receptor beta chains from one sample sequenced in a study of blood T cell repertoires in COVID-19. The data were produced by immunoSEQ multiplex PCR, yet TCRdb's version contains in-frame clones alone and is incomplete. The data hold more than 100,000 clones, with 78% observed a single time. The sample comprised peripheral blood. These receptor sequences come from a man in his 70s with acute or convalescent COVID-19.

The gene calls are TRBV9 and TRBJ2-7; D is possibly TRBD2 (5 bases). This CDR3 is built from 13 residues. Germline CDR1 is SGDLS and CDR2 is YYNGEE. The V end lost 0 bases, the J end lost 8 bases, and 12 bases lay between the germline ends. CDR3 amino acids: CASSVAIGGQQYF. The CDR3, as DNA: TGTGCCAGCAGCGTAGCAATAGGCGGGCAGCAGTACTTC.

V and J are TRBV27 and TRBJ1-1; D perhaps matches TRBD1 (5 bases). Germline-derived CDR1 and CDR2 are MNHEY and SMNVEV (reference sequence). V was pared by 2 bases and J by 2 bases, with 9 bases between. The CDR3 is made up of 14 amino acids. The chain's CDR3 is CASSLGRANTEAFF. As DNA, the CDR3 is TGTGCCAGCAGTTTAGGCAGGGCCAACACTGAAGCTTTCTTT.

The V and J genes are TRBV5-4 and TRBJ1-6; tentatively, D is TRBD1 (6 bases). The V gene's germline CDR1 is SGHNT and CDR2 YYREEE (reference sequence). Trimming cost V 6 bases and J 6 bases, with 22 bases left between them. The length of the CDR3 is 17 residues. The CDR3 DNA follows: TGTGCCAGCACCTTCGACAAGGACAGCAGGGTTAATTCACCCCTCCACTTT. This encodes CASTFDKDSRVNSPLHF.

The chain carries TRBV9 and TRBJ1-3; D is possibly TRBD1 (5 bases). The germline CDR1 and CDR2 sequences are SGDLS and YYNGEE. Trimming cost V 2 bases and J 2 bases, with 14 bases left between them. The CDR3 covers 16 residues. For the CDR3, the DNA is TGTGCCAGCAGCGTCCATCAGGGTATGACTGGAAACACCATATATTTT. This encodes CASSVHQGMTGNTIYF.

This rearrangement joins TRBV5-1 to TRBJ2-3; D uncertain. V was trimmed by 2 bases and J by 2 bases, leaving 9 bases between them. Germline CDR1 reads SGHRS; CDR2 reads YFSETQ. This CDR3 comprises 14 residues. CDR3 nucleotides: TGCGCCAGCAGCTTACTCAACCCCACAGATACGCAGTATTTT. Encoded protein: CASSLLNPTDTQYF.

The chain has TRBV27 and TRBJ1-2, with 8 bases that match TRBD1. Germline CDR1 reads MNHEY; CDR2 reads SMNVEV (reference sequence). The CDR3 spans 15 residues. V was clipped by 6 bases and J by 1 base; unmatched bases: 7. CDR3 sequence reads: CASRLRGQGNYGYTF. CDR3 in DNA: TGTGCCAGCAGACTGCGAGGACAGGGTAACTATGGCTACACCTTC.

A single count supports this clone. CDR3 nucleotide sequence: TGTGCCAGCAGCTTGTCGCGGGGCTATAATTCACCCCTCCACTTT. The encoded protein is CASSLSRGYNSPLHF. The chain is built from TRBV5-4 and TRBJ1-6, with D unresolved. Looked up from germline, CDR1 is SGHNT and CDR2 is YYREEE (reference sequence). V lost 1 base, J lost 3 bases, and 8 bases lay in between. The CDR3 contains 15 residues.